This is a list of T cell receptor beta chains from one sample in a study of T cell responses to AZD1222 COVID-19 vaccine. Clones were read by immunoSEQ multiplex PCR, and TCRdb kept only the in-frame ones, dropping some. The table includes approximately 140,000 clones, roughly 93% detected once. Material: peripheral blood, obtained on day 0 of MenACWY control vaccination. The receptors here all came from an adult in good health. CDR3s include the opening cysteine and the closing phenylalanine or tryptophan. The D gene is left open where the match is weak. Expanded clones get a size class; other rows say once, few or many, or leave the size out.

CDR3aa: CASSKGQNTGELFF
CDR3nt: TGTGCCAGTAGTAAGGGACAGAACACCGGGGAGCTGTTTTTT
j_gene: TRBJ2-2
abundance: once
d_gene: .
v_gene: TRBV19

CDR3aa: CASSQDARAPEVNYGYTF
CDR3nt: TGCGCCAGCAGCCAAGACGCTAGGGCACCAGAAGTTAACTATGGCTACACCTTC
j_gene: TRBJ1-2
abundance: .
d_gene: .
v_gene: TRBV4-3

CDR3aa: CASSTQDRMNTEAFF
CDR3nt: TGTGCCAGCAGCACTCAGGACAGGATGAACACTGAAGCTTTCTTT
j_gene: TRBJ1-1
abundance: .
d_gene: TRBD1
v_gene: TRBV3-1/TRBV3-2

CDR3aa: CASSFPVGSSNTGELFF
CDR3nt: TGTGCCAGCAGCTTCCCTGTGGGCAGCTCGAACACCGGGGAGCTGTTTTTT
j_gene: TRBJ2-2
abundance: .
d_gene: .
v_gene: TRBV7-9

CDR3aa: CASSINEKLFF
CDR3nt: TGTGCCAGCAGCATAAATGAAAAACTGTTTTTT
j_gene: TRBJ1-4
abundance: .
d_gene: .
v_gene: TRBV7-9

CDR3aa: CASSLAVSSGELFF
CDR3nt: TGCGCCAGCAGCTTGGCCGTCAGCTCCGGGGAGCTGTTTTTT
j_gene: TRBJ2-2
abundance: .
d_gene: .
v_gene: TRBV5-1

CDR3aa: CASSRTSPREGEQYF
CDR3nt: TGTGCCAGCTCCCGGACTAGCCCCAGAGAGGGCGAGCAGTACTTC
j_gene: TRBJ2-7
abundance: .
d_gene: TRBD2
v_gene: TRBV18

CDR3aa: CASSERQGAGEQYF
CDR3nt: TGCGCCAGCAGCGAAAGACAGGGGGCTGGCGAGCAGTACTTC
j_gene: TRBJ2-7
abundance: few
d_gene: TRBD1
v_gene: TRBV5-1

CDR3aa: CASSQVNYRRTGTTNEKLFF
CDR3nt: TGTGCCAGCAGCCAAGTAAATTATCGTAGGACAGGAACAACTAATGAAAAACTGTTTTTT
j_gene: TRBJ1-4
abundance: .
d_gene: TRBD1
v_gene: TRBV14

CDR3aa: CASSVTGGDYGYTF
CDR3nt: TGTGCCAGCAGCGTTACAGGGGGCGACTATGGCTACACCTTC
j_gene: TRBJ1-2
abundance: .
d_gene: TRBD1
v_gene: TRBV9

CDR3aa: CASSSDSRHGTIYF
CDR3nt: TGTGCCAGCAGCTCTGACAGCCGCCATGGTACCATATATTTT
j_gene: TRBJ1-3
abundance: .
d_gene: .
v_gene: TRBV5-4

CDR3aa: CASSQESGHPRNTEAFF
CDR3nt: TGTGCCAGCAGCCAAGAGTCCGGACATCCTCGGAACACTGAAGCTTTCTTT
j_gene: TRBJ1-1
abundance: .
d_gene: .
v_gene: TRBV14

CDR3aa: CATSRGNTHTEAFF
CDR3nt: TGTGCCACCAGCAGAGGGAACACCCACACTGAAGCTTTCTTT
j_gene: TRBJ1-1
abundance: .
d_gene: .
v_gene: TRBV15

CDR3aa: CDPYEQYF
CDR3nt: TGTGACCCCTACGAGCAGTACTTC
j_gene: TRBJ2-7
abundance: .
d_gene: .
v_gene: TRBV5-4

CDR3aa: CASSQGTGPGTEAFF
CDR3nt: TGTGCCAGCAGCCAGGGGACAGGCCCCGGCACTGAAGCTTTCTTT
j_gene: TRBJ1-1
abundance: .
d_gene: TRBD1
v_gene: TRBV3-1/TRBV3-2

CDR3aa: CASSAVANYGYTF
CDR3nt: TGTGCCAGCAGTGCGGTAGCTAACTATGGCTACACCTTC
j_gene: TRBJ1-2
abundance: once
d_gene: .
v_gene: TRBV28

CDR3aa: CASSYSRDGRDSPLHF
CDR3nt: TGTGCCAGCAGTTACTCGAGGGACGGCAGGGATTCACCCCTCCACTTT
j_gene: TRBJ1-6
abundance: .
d_gene: .
v_gene: TRBV6-6

CDR3aa: CASSIGRRRGLADTQYF
CDR3nt: TGTGCCAGTAGTATAGGACGTCGCAGGGGGCTAGCAGATACGCAGTATTTT
j_gene: TRBJ2-3
abundance: .
d_gene: TRBD1
v_gene: TRBV19

CDR3aa: CATLGTVMGEQYF
CDR3nt: TGTGCCACCCTCGGGACAGTGATGGGCGAGCAGTACTTC
j_gene: TRBJ2-7
abundance: few
d_gene: TRBD1
v_gene: TRBV6-5

CDR3aa: CASRPRDRGMNTEAFF
CDR3nt: TGTGCCAGCAGACCCCGGGACAGGGGGATGAACACTGAAGCTTTCTTT
j_gene: TRBJ1-1
abundance: .
d_gene: TRBD1
v_gene: TRBV6-6

CDR3aa: CASSLSGISYNEQFF
CDR3nt: TGTGCCAGCAGCTTAAGTGGAATCTCCTACAATGAGCAGTTCTTC
j_gene: TRBJ2-1
abundance: .
d_gene: .
v_gene: TRBV7-8

CDR3aa: CAWRVAGLAGGWGSYEQYF
CDR3nt: TGTGCCTGGAGGGTAGCGGGACTAGCGGGAGGATGGGGCTCCTACGAGCAGTACTTC
j_gene: TRBJ2-7
abundance: .
d_gene: TRBD2
v_gene: TRBV30